These T cell receptor beta chains were read from a single sample in a study of blood T cell repertoires in COVID-19. Assay: immunoSEQ multiplex PCR; the TCRdb copy retains only in-frame clones and omits some. This sample yields about 96,000 clones, of which about three quarters are seen a single time; roughly 8.4% belongs to the top ten. Sequencing used peripheral blood. The receptors were sampled from a man aged 50 to 60 who had recovered from COVID-19. Each CDR3 is given with its conserved first and last residue. Some rows mark clone size as missing; the rest say once, few, many or name a class of expanded clone.

size	V	J	CDR3
NA	TRBV13	TRBJ2-3	CASSLGGGLADTQYF
NA	TRBV29-1	TRBJ2-7	CSVGGTSGAYEQYF
NA	TRBV7-9	TRBJ2-3	CASSPPTQGSTDTQYF
few	TRBV4-3	TRBJ2-2	CASSQDFGGRNTGELFF
NA	TRBV6-6	TRBJ1-1	CASSSFPTSNTEAFF
NA	TRBV5-8	TRBJ2-3	CASSWGLGGDTQYF
many	TRBV28	TRBJ1-1	CASSHDQRTEAFF
NA	TRBV27	TRBJ2-3	CASSFGWGQRTDTQYF
NA	TRBV7-3	TRBJ2-7	CASSPLASSYEQYF
NA	TRBV7-2	TRBJ2-1	CASKTSGIQNNEQFF
NA	TRBV19	TRBJ1-2	CASSTRDSYGYTF
NA	TRBV5-4	TRBJ2-7	CASRVFSGSGYEQYF
few	TRBV2	TRBJ1-5	CASSGGQSNQPQHF
NA	TRBV6-5	TRBJ2-1	CAIARDRSNNEQFF
once	TRBV6-2/TRBV6-3	TRBJ1-1	CASSFVPGQGGMNTEAFF
NA	TRBV11-3	TRBJ2-1	CASSLTGHYNEQFF
NA	TRBV7-2	TRBJ1-1	CASSAGGQGWGTEAFF
NA	TRBV11-1	TRBJ2-7	CASSPRPTLGEQYF
once	TRBV6-2/TRBV6-3	TRBJ2-4	CASSYSLVEVGILAKNIQYF
NA	TRBV18	TRBJ2-7	CASSSGGPDEQYF
NA	TRBV19	TRBJ2-6	CASSKDPRGSFSGANVLTF
NA	TRBV5-6	TRBJ1-2	CASSFPGGDYGYTF
few	TRBV13	TRBJ1-6	CASSLGQQPGSRGSSPLHF
NA	TRBV19	TRBJ1-3	CASSMTARTGRVGISGNTIYF
NA	TRBV25-1	TRBJ2-2	CASSESRGQGSGELFF
NA	TRBV19	TRBJ1-2	CASSPITVNYGYTF
NA	TRBV13	TRBJ2-1	CASSLGERGYNEQFF
NA	TRBV6-2/TRBV6-3	TRBJ1-2	CASSLDSLYGYTF
NA	TRBV28	TRBJ1-2	CASSGGGVNYGYTF
NA	TRBV9	TRBJ1-3	CASSVGGGYSGNTIYF
NA	TRBV4-3	TRBJ1-2	CASSQGIREYGYTF
NA	TRBV3-1/TRBV3-2	TRBJ2-1	CASSQGGGSNEQFF
NA	TRBV3-1/TRBV3-2	TRBJ1-2	CASSQDNNYGYTF
NA	TRBV7-2	TRBJ1-2	CASSFQGSGYTF
few	TRBV18	TRBJ1-2	CASSPPGRSNYGYTF
few	TRBV27	TRBJ2-7	CASRHPKRAPSYEQYF
once	TRBV5-1	TRBJ2-1	CASSVGPPRNEQFF
NA	TRBV6-2/TRBV6-3	TRBJ2-4	CASSNASRDRKAKNIQYF
NA	TRBV5-4	TRBJ2-3	CASSQKQGPGTDTQYF
once	TRBV4-2	TRBJ2-1	CASSPTENAYNEQFF
NA	TRBV3-1/TRBV3-2	TRBJ2-2	CASSQDEVAGYTGELFF
NA	TRBV9	TRBJ2-2	CASSPQRGNTGELFF
NA	TRBV6-6	TRBJ2-1	CASSPPFGVTHNEQFF
NA	TRBV6-7	TRBJ1-5	CASSSRDIDNQPQHF
NA	TRBV6-5	TRBJ1-2	CASTLWDFSDGYTF